This T cell receptor beta chain was sequenced during a study of identical twins (dated by TCRdb to the mid-2010s). In the study overall: The study deep-sequenced TCR alpha and beta repertoires from monozygotic twins, unrelated adults of various ages and cord blood to test whether fetal clonotypes persist. Replicate twin experiments were performed at different times using different library preparation protocols to rule out contamination. Overall study results and their limits: A weaker excess of twin sharing was found in beta out-of-frame sequences because the signal-to-noise ratio was lowered by fewer shared sequences. Zero-insertion analyses could be partly confounded by invariant T cells such as MAIT and iNKT, although diverse VJ usage argued against such confounding for most clonotypes. Compared with coincidental sharing between unrelated individuals, an excess of low generation-probability sequences was observed among out-of-frame TCR alpha sequences shared between twins. In monozygotic twins, out-of-frame TCR alpha sharing was systematically underestimated by recombination models, although the models agreed with sharing between unrelated individuals. Fewer insertions were carried by abundant cord blood beta clonotypes; a weaker similar trend was observed in young adult naive repertoires, while no such trend was observed in memory repertoires. Conclusions relied on cross-sectional statistical analysis, since the same donors could not be followed over many years.

This clonotype was found once. Its antigen is unknown. No base qualities exist here, and no much larger clone lies one base off it. Library method: 5' RACE. Sequencing instrument: Illumina HiSeq 2000. A universal primer binding site was added through template switching, and the final cDNA carried a unique molecular identifier so that TCR cDNA molecules could be counted accurately. Specific primers in the conserved constant-segment region were used to synthesize first-strand cDNA for the TCR alpha and beta chains. Each cDNA library was double barcoded, with a SMART-Mk sample barcode plus Illumina barcodes, to control for contamination. Two successive PCR steps introduced TruSeq adapter sequences along with Illumina sample barcodes. Sequencing of the TCR alpha and beta cDNA libraries was done on the Illumina HiSeq platform using custom primers. The paper's data handling went like this. MiGEC was used to process raw reads and extract unique molecular identifiers, and MiXCR was used to find CDR3 positions. Recombination models were inferred per individual with the repgenHMM and IGoR tools using an EM algorithm. The analysis of shared clonotypes was done with the tcR package in R, with sharing normalized by the product of cloneset sizes. To study raw recombination free of thymic and clonal selection effects, out-of-frame nonproductive sequences were analyzed. The public reads were reanalyzed by TCRdb: fastp trimming at Q25, MiXCR alignment, in-frame beta chains only. Rows with one shared CDR3 protein collapse into an entry with the most common genes and DNA. V and J calls and clone size were set by TCRdb, not the authors. The sample table records approximately 500,000 distinct CDR3 sequences; more than 20% of these occur just once. Over 2.5% of the sample is taken by the ten largest.

The CDR3 sequence holds 12 residues, the cysteine and phenylalanine included. The entry retains the CDR3 DNA only, 36 bases that are in frame from base 1. The junction shows trimming of 6 bases on V and 9 bases on J, plus 12 bases between the germline ends. According to the germline V gene, CDR1 reads MNHEY and CDR2 reads SVGEGT. Every donor in the study was a healthy Caucasian. The twin cohort consisted of three pairs of female monozygotic twins, all aged roughly 18 to 30 years. CD4+ and CD8+ T cell populations were isolated with positive isolation kits from Invitrogen. This sample also belongs to another study, concerning T cells expressing NK-cell markers. Looking at the second paper: Three sorted T-cell subsets (CD3+CD56+NKG2C+, CD3+CD56+NKG2C- and CD3+CD56-NKG2C+) from 8 or 9 donors had their TCR beta-chain repertoires profiled. Of the eight sequenced donors, seven were found to be HCMV-seropositive and one was found to be HCMV-seronegative. In several experiments an anti-gammadeltaTCR antibody was added to restrict sorting to alphabetaTCR-expressing T cells. In over 5 donors, the dominant CD3+CD56+NKG2C+ clonotypes were among the top 10 CD8+ clonotypes and accounted for about 1.0-7.5% of CD8+ T cells. Those dominant clonotypes were again the most abundant among CD3+CD56-NKG2C+ cells in a handful of donors, at about 28.3-65%. Whether the expanded NKG2C-expressing T cell clones were specific for HCMV antigens was left unclear. The eight sequenced donors were randomly selected healthy volunteers, three men and five women. HCMV serostatus was determined by detecting HCMV-specific IgG in serum with a commercial ELISA kit. Reads were demultiplexed and grouped by UMI with MIGEC, and clonotypes were assembled and quantified with MiTCR. To exclude erroneous sequences, any TCR cDNA sequence not supported by at least two reads was discarded. Downstream repertoire analysis used the tcR package, and clonotypes were matched across fractions by CDR3 nucleotide sequence plus V segment. VDJmatch was used to annotate antigen specificity against VDJdb, with one amino acid substitution allowed in CDR3.

Sequencing was carried out using CD4+ T cells sorted from blood. This receptor chain uses TRBV6-2 or TRBV6-3 and TRBJ1-5; no D segment can be confidently identified. The sequence derives from a woman between 18 and 30 years old in good health. For the CDR3, the sequence is CASSPLSVPQHF. The DNA sequence follows: TGTGCCAGCAGCCCGCTGTCAGTGCCCCAGCATTTT.